The clone carrying this TCR beta chain was observed at least ten times. This sample was included in a study of T cells in Graves' hyperthyroidism and ophthalmopathy. V gave up 4 bases and J gave up 1 base, with 17 bases separating them. CDR1 is LGHDT, CDR2 YNNKEL, per germline (reference sequence). The CDR3 contains 17 residues. Using RNA transcripts as the source, TCR beta CDR3 regions were amplified. Researchers ran a first-round RT-PCR on the TCR CDR3 using the HTBI primer set. TCRdb called the multiplex PCR reads again in MiXCR, with one record for every CDR3 protein. The sample consists of a few hundred thousand distinct CDR3 sequences, approximately 15% of them appearing once.

The V gene is TRBV3-1, the J gene TRBJ2-1; tentative D call: TRBD1 (6 bases). The source material was blood. This receptor was obtained from a woman younger than 30 with Graves' hyperthyroidism. CDR3 nucleotide sequence: TGTGCCAGCAGCCCTCGGGTACAGGGAACATCCTACAATGAGCAGTTCTTC. Encoded protein: CASSPRVQGTSYNEQFF.